This T cell receptor beta chain was sequenced during a study of T cell responses to AZD1222 COVID-19 vaccine (dated by TCRdb to the early 2020s). For the study in its entirety: AZD1222 recipients whose second dose came at about 4 weeks and those whose second dose came at about 12 weeks were combined into one group, since spike-specific TCR depth and breadth did not differ between the two schedules. A total of over 230 trial participants underwent TCR sequencing, of whom about 210 received two doses of AZD1222 and around 25 received two doses of the MenACWY control vaccine. Enrollment into the trials was organized by age into subgroups of 18-55, 56-69 and 70-plus years, and those subgroups contained 148, 28 and 57 TCR-sequenced participants, respectively. What the authors observed across the whole study: Participants were mostly white British and included more females than males, and it was suggested by the authors that clonal diversity may have been underestimated. After two AZD1222 doses, spike-specific TCR breadth and depth were significantly higher than at day 0 and than in MenACWY recipients. Conclusions about previously exposed vaccinees are limited because only five or six AZD1222 recipients were SARS-CoV-2 seropositive at baseline. Because no samples from the day 14 peak response were available, repertoires could be characterized only after the peak T cell response. In the small 56-69-year group, the increase in depth fell short of significance, most likely because of low power. Reportedly, almost half of the unique spike-specific TCRs recognized epitopes lying outside the regions that are mutated in the B.1.351 and B.1.1.7 variants. CD4 TCRs associated with the vaccine covered the entire spike protein, and the dominant responses were in regions 160-218 and 743-854.

Interpreted using the paper, the time point label stands for: baseline before first vaccination. Vaccinee samples came from UK trials COV001 and COV002, including a single-blind randomized controlled phase 2/3 trial of AZD1222 (ChAdOx1 nCoV-19) in healthy adults. For TCRbeta chain sequencing, PBMC samples were collected from trial participants at day 0 and at day 28 after the second dose. The CDR1 and CDR2 encoded by the germline V gene are MNHEY and SVGEGT. The CDR3 covers 15 residues, taking in both the cysteine and the phenylalanine. Of all the DNA, just the CDR3 is kept, 45 bases in frame from base 1. Trimming accounts for 6 bases at V and 2 bases at J, while the number of junction bases matched to no gene is 7. The CDR3 regions of human TCRbeta chains were analyzed by immunosequencing. The paper's data handling went like this. Repertoire TCRs were checked for matches against a reference library of SARS-CoV-2-specific TCRs that had been generated using the MIRA antigen-specificity platform. Breadth was defined as the fraction of unique TCRs that were SARS-CoV-2-associated. Depth was defined as the fraction of total T cells that were SARS-CoV-2-associated. Using the MIRA data, each spike-specific TCR was assigned both to the spike region to which the TCR was reactive and to a CD4 or CD8 class. Log10-transformed breadth and depth values were compared by one-way ANOVA with Sidak's multiple comparisons tests. What TCRdb holds here is the immuneACCESS table cut down to in-frame rearrangements. Part of the clones is not present; checked against another copy, under half of the missing clones reflect an unresolved V gene, and the others are unexplained. D and trimming were read from the DNA, whereas the V and J calls and clone size are those reported in that table. The sample table contains roughly 100,000 clones; only one count was recorded for 82% of them. The top ten constitute around 5% of the sample.

To note about this clone: Its binding antigen is unknown. Base-call qualities are not available, and no considerably larger clone is one nucleotide away.

Sequenced material: peripheral blood, taken on day 0 of AZD1222 vaccination. The receptor chain draws on TRBV6-2 or TRBV6-3 and TRBJ2-7, with 10 central nucleotides matching TRBD2. The clonotype originates from an adult in good health. Here is the DNA: TGTGCCAGCAGCCGGCGGACTAGCGGACCCTACGAGCAGTACTTC. Translation gives CASSRRTSGPYEQYF.